One sample yielded the 3 T cell receptor beta chains listed below, sequenced in a study of shared clonotypes between healthy human individuals. Repertoires were generated with immunoSEQ multiplex PCR, while TCRdb's copy carries only in-frame clones and drops some. This table holds nearly 1 million clones, approximately 80% found once. Sequences were obtained from memory CD4+ T cells sorted from blood. Subset of the sample: CD45RA-negative fraction. All receptors come from a man aged 18 to 35 in good health.

This sequence joins TRBV4-3 and TRBJ2-1; unclear D gene. The length of the CDR3 is 16 residues. V lost 4 bases to trimming and J lost 1 base, with 14 bases between them. Germline V gene data show CDR1 as LGHNA and CDR2 as YSLEER. The CDR3 protein is CASSPLLGFSYNEQFF. CDR3 sequence (DNA): TGCGCCAGCAGCCCCTTATTGGGCTTTTCCTACAATGAGCAGTTCTTC.

The chain is built from TRBV11-2 and TRBJ2-2, with D unresolved. The germline V and J ends were trimmed by 5 bases and 4 bases, with 8 bases remaining between them. Germline V gene lookup returns CDR1 SGHAT and CDR2 FQNNGV. This CDR3 is 13 amino acids long. In DNA form, the CDR3 reads TGTGCCAGCAGCGTAACCACCACCGGGGAGCTGTTTTTT. The encoded protein is CASSVTTTGELFF.

The V and J genes are TRBV5-1 and TRBJ2-5; 10 bases fit TRBD2. Germline V gene data show CDR1 as SGHRS and CDR2 as YFSETQ. The CDR3 has 15 amino acids. J lost 4 bases, V lost 3 bases, and 6 bases had no gene match. CDR3 coding DNA: TGCGCCAGCAGCTCCCGAGCGGGAGGGGTAGAGACCCAGTACTTC. Protein sequence: CASSSRAGGVETQYF.